The 10 T cell receptor beta chains presented below share a single source sample, sequenced in a study of cytomegalovirus exposure and HLA in healthy donors. Primers included in the PCR were 60 Vbeta and 13 Jbeta primers. Profiling relied on immunoSEQ multiplex PCR, and the TCRdb table lists in-frame clones only, not all of them. The sample yields fewer than 130,000 clones, around 88% seen once. Source material: PBMCs. These receptors originate from a middle-aged man in good health and CMV-seronegative.

The J gene is TRBJ1-5, the V gene TRBV7-8; 12 bases agree with TRBD1. The germline gives CDR1 SGHVS, CDR2 FQNEAQ. Unmatched junction bases numbered 6, after V lost 4 bases and J lost 2 bases. The CDR3 extends over 17 amino acids. CDR3 protein: CASSSGQGATGNQPQHF. CDR3 coding DNA: TGTGCCAGCAGCTCGGGACAGGGGGCAACGGGCAATCAGCCCCAGCATTTT.

The chain links TRBV30 to TRBJ1-5; D perhaps matches TRBD1 (5 bases). This CDR3 is 13 amino acids long. Trimming left V 1 base short and J 5 bases short, with 9 bases between. Germline V CDR1 and CDR2: GTSNPN, SVGIG (reference sequence). As DNA, the CDR3 is TGTGCCTGGAGTGCAGGGACTCATCAGCCCCAGCATTTT. Its translation: CAWSAGTHQPQHF.

J is TRBJ1-1 and V is TRBV5-1; possibly TRBD1 for D (6 bases). The V and J ends lost 4 bases and 1 base respectively, with 11 bases between them. Germline V lookup: CDR1 SGHRS, CDR2 YFSETQ. The CDR3 runs 14 residues. The CDR3 spells CASSEGQPNTEAFF. Written as DNA, the CDR3 is TGCGCCAGCAGCGAAGGACAGCCGAACACTGAAGCTTTCTTT.

This chain uses TRBV7-2 with TRBJ2-4, with D uncertain. The germline V gene encodes CDR1 SGHTA and CDR2 FQGNSA. The CDR3 covers 14 residues. Trimming left V 0 bases short and J 2 bases short, with 5 bases between. DNA for the CDR3: TGTGCCAGCAGCTTAGCCCAGACCAAAAACATTCAGTACTTC. It yields the protein CASSLAQTKNIQYF.

The genes are TRBV19 and TRBJ2-3, with D tentatively TRBD1 (6 bases). The CDR3 is 15 residues long. V was clipped by 5 bases and J by 6 bases, with 18 bases between them. The V gene's germline CDR1 is LNHDA and CDR2 SQIVND (reference sequence). The CDR3 reads CASSSGQIGTDTQYF. The CDR3 coding sequence is TGTGCCAGTAGTTCCGGACAGATCGGGACGGATACGCAGTATTTT.

With regard to this clone: Other DNA sequences from this sample encode an identical CDR3 as well. The chain joins TRBV28 to TRBJ1-1; perhaps TRBD1 as D (6 bases). The germline CDR1 and CDR2 sequences are MDHEN and SYDVKM. The V end was cut by 3 bases, the J end by 4 bases, with 9 bases between. CDR3 length equals 13 residues. This chain's CDR3 is CASSLIGGTEAFF. The CDR3, as DNA: TGTGCCAGCAGTTTGATAGGGGGCACTGAAGCTTTCTTT. Full variable domain (rest looked up from reference TRBV28 and TRBJ1-1): DVKVTQSSRYLVKRTGEKVFLECVQDMDHENMFWYRQDPGLGLRLIYFSYDVKMKEKGDIPEGYSVSREKKERFSLILESASTNQTSMYLCASSLIGGTEAFFGQGTRLTVV.

The chain recombines TRBV5-1 with TRBJ1-5; possibly TRBD1 for D (6 bases). Looked up from germline, CDR1 is SGHRS and CDR2 is YFSETQ. Trimming removed 2 bases at V and 5 bases at J, with 11 bases between. CDR3 length: 14 residues. Here the CDR3 reads CASSLQGRDQPQHF. Written as DNA, the CDR3 is TGCGCCAGCAGCTTACAGGGTCGGGATCAGCCCCAGCATTTT.

This chain joins TRBV10-2 and TRBJ1-1; D unclear. V was cut by 3 bases and J by 14 bases, with 13 bases left in between. CDR1 is WSHSY and CDR2 is SAAADI in the germline V gene. The CDR3 sequence is 11 residues long. CDR3 amino acids: CASSDLALQFF. The CDR3 nucleotides read TGCGCCAGCAGTGATTTGGCCCTTCAATTCTTT.

The V gene is TRBV7-6, the J gene TRBJ2-2, with TRBD2 matching over 9 bases. The CDR3 contains 17 residues. V was pared by 2 bases and J by 9 bases, with 13 bases of the junction left unmatched. CDR1 SGHVS and CDR2 FNYEAQ come from the germline V gene. The CDR3 sequence: CASSLNSGGPGKRELFF. CDR3 coding DNA: TGTGCCAGCAGCTTAAACAGCGGGGGGCCCGGGAAACGGGAGCTGTTTTTT.

V is TRBV5-4 and J is TRBJ1-1, with TRBD1 matching over 7 bases. V shed 4 bases, J shed 0 bases, and the junction held 3 bases outside the gene matches. The CDR3 covers 14 residues. Germline V CDR1 and CDR2: SGHNT, YYREEE (reference sequence). The CDR3 protein is CASSQQGMNTEAFF. Here the CDR3 DNA reads TGTGCCAGCAGCCAACAGGGGATGAACACTGAAGCTTTCTTT.